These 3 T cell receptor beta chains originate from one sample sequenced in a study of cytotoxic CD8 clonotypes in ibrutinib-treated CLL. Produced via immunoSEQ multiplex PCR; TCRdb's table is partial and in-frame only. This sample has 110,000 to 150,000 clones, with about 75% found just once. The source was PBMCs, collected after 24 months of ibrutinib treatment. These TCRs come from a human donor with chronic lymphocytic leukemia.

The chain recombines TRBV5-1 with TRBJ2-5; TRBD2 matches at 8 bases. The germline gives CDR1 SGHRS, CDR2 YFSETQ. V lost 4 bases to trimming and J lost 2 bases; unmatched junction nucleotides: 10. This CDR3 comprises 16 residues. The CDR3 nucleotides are TGCGCCAGCAGCCCTGGGACTAGTGTGAGGCAAGAGACCCAGTACTTC. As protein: CASSPGTSVRQETQYF.

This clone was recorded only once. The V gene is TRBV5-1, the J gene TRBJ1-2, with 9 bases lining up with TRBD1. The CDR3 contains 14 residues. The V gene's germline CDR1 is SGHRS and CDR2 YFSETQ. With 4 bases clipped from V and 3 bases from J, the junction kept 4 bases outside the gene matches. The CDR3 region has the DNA TGCGCCAGCAGCACCCGGACAGGGGACTATGGCTACACCTTC. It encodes CASSTRTGDYGYTF.

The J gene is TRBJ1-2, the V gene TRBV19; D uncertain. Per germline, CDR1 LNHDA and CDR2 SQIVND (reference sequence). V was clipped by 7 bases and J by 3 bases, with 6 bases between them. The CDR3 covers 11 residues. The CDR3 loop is CASNGHYGYTF. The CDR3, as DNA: TGTGCCAGTAACGGGCACTATGGCTACACCTTC.